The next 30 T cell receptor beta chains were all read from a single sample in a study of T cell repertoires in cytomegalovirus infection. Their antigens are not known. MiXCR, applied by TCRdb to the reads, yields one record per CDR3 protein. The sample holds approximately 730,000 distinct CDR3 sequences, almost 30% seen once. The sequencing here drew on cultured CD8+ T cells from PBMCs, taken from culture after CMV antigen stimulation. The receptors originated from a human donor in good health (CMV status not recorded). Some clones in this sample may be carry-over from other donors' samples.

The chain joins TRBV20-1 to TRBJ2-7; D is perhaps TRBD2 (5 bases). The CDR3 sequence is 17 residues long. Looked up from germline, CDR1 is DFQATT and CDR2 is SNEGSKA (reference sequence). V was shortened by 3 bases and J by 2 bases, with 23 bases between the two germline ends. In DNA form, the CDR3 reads TGCAGTGCTAGTGTGAGCTCGGGGTTGGGCCCTACCTACGAGCAGTACGTC. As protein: CSASVSSGLGPTYEQYV.

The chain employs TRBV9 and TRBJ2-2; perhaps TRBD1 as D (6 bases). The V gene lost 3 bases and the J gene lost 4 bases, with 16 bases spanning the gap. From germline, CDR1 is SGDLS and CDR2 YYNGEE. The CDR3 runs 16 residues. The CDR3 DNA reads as TGTGCCAGCAGCGCGAGACCGGGACATAGCACCGGGGAGCTGTTTTTT. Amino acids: CASSARPGHSTGELFF.

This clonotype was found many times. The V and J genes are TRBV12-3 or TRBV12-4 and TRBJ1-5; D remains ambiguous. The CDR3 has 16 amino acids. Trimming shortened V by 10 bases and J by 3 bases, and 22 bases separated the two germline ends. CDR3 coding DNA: TGTGCCACTCCTGGAGCGGCCAGACGGTTCAATCAGCCCCAGCATTTT. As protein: CATPGAARRFNQPQHF.

The CDR3 nucleotides are TGTGCCAGTAGCTACCGACAGATAGCTATCTATGGCTACACCTTC. Translating gives CASSYRQIAIYGYTF. The gene calls are TRBV19 and TRBJ1-2; TRBD1 might be the D (5 bases). V shed 6 bases and J shed 4 bases, with 18 bases lying between them. The V gene's germline CDR1 is LNHDA and CDR2 SQIVND (reference sequence). The CDR3 has 15 amino acids.

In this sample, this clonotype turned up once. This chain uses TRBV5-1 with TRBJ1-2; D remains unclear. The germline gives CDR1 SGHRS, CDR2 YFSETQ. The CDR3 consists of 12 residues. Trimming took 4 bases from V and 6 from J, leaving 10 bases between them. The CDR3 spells CASSLKWDGYTF. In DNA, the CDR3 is TGCGCCAGCAGCCTAAAATGGGATGGCTACACCTTC. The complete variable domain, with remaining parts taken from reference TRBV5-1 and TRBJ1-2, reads KAGVTQTPRYLIKTRGQQVTLSCSPISGHRSVSWYQQTPGQGLQFLFEYFSETQRNKGNFPGRFSGRQFSNSRSEMNVSTLELGDSALYLCASSLKWDGYTFGSGTRLTVV.

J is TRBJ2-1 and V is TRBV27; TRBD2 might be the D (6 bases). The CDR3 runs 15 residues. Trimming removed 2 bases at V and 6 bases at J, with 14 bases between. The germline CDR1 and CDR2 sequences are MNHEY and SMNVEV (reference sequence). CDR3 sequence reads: CASSLGGSFTNEQFF. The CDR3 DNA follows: TGTGCCAGCAGTTTAGGAGGGAGTTTCACCAATGAGCAGTTCTTC.

The CDR3 protein is CASIEAYNEQFF. In nucleotides, the CDR3 is TGTGCCAGCATCGAAGCCTACAATGAGCAGTTCTTC. The V call is TRBV5-5, the J call TRBJ2-1, with D unclear. Deletions cut 6 bases from V and 2 bases from J, with 6 bases between. The germline CDR1 and CDR2 sequences are SGHKS and YYEKEE (reference sequence). The length of the CDR3 is 12 residues.

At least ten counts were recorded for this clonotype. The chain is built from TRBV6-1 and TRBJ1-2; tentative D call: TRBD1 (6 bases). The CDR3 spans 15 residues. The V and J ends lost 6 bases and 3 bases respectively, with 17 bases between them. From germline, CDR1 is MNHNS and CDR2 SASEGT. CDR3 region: CASRPLRGRDYGYTF. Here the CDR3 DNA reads TGTGCCAGCAGGCCCTTACGGGGGCGAGACTATGGCTACACCTTC.

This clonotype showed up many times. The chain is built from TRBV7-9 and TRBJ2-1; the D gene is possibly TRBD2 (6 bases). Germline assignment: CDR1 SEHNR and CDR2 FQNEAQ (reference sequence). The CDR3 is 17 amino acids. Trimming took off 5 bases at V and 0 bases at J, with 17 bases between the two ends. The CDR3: CASSLPGRGSSYNEQFF. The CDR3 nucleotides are TGTGCCAGCAGCCTCCCCGGGAGAGGGAGCTCCTACAATGAGCAGTTCTTC.

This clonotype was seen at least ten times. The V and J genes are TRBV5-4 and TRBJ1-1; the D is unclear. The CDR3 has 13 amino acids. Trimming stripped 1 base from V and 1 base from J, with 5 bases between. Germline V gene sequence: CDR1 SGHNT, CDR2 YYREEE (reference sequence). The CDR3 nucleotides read TGTGCCAGCAGCTTGAGAGCGAACACTGAAGCTTTCTTT. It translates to CASSLRANTEAFF.

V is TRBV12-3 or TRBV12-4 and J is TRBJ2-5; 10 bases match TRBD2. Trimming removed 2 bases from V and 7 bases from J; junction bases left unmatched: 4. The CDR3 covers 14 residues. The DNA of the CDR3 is TGTGCCAGCAGTTTAACTAGCGGGGTCATGACCCAGTACTTC. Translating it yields CASSLTSGVMTQYF.

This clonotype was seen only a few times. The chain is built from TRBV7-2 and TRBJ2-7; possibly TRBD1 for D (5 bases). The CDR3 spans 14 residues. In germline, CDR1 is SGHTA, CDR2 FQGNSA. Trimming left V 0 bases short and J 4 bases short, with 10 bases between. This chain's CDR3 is CASSLARQRYEQYF. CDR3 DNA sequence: TGTGCCAGCAGCTTAGCGAGACAGAGATACGAGCAGTACTTC.

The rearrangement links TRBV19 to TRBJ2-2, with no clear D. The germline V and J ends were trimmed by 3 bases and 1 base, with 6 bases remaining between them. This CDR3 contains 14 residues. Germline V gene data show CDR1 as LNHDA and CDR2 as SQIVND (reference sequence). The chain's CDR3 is CASSIHQNTGELFF. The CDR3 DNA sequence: TGTGCCAGTAGTATTCACCAGAACACCGGGGAGCTGTTTTTT.

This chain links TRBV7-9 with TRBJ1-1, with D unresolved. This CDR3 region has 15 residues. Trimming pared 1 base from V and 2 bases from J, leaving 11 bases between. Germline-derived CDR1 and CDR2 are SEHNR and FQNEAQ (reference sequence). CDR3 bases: TGTGCCAGCAGCTTAGAGTGGGGAATCAACACTGAAGCTTTCTTT. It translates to CASSLEWGINTEAFF.

CDR3 sequence (DNA): TGTGCCAGCTCTGGGAAGGCCCCCAATGGCTACACCTTC. This translates into CASSGKAPNGYTF. The rearrangement joins TRBV5-3 to TRBJ1-2; D gene uncertain. TRBV5-3 is noted as an ORF with a role that remains uncertain. With 8 bases removed from V and 6 bases from J, the gap between germline ends came to 17 bases. The CDR3 consists of 13 residues.

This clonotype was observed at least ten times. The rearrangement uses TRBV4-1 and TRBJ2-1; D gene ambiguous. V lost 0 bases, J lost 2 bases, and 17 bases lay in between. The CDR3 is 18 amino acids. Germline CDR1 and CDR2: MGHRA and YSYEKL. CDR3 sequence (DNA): TGCGCCAGCAGCCAAGATCGTCTGGAACGAATCCCCTACAATGAGCAGTTCTTC. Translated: CASSQDRLERIPYNEQFF.

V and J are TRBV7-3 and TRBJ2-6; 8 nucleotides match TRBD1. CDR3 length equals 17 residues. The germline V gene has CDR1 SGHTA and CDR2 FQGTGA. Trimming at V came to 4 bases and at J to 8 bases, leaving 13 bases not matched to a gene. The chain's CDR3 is CASSYRTGTDFPNVLTF. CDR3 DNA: TGTGCCAGCAGCTACCGGACAGGGACGGATTTCCCCAACGTCCTGACTTTC.

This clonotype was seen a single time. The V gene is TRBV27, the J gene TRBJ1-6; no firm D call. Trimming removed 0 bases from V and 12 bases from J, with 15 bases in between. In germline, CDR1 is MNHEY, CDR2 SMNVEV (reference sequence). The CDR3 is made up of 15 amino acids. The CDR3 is CASSLSPTGSLPLHF. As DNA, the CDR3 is TGTGCCAGCAGTTTATCTCCTACTGGGTCTTTACCCCTCCACTTT.

This CDR3 is CASSLLTGRPEAFF. DNA for the CDR3: TGTGCCAGCAGCCTTCTGACAGGGCGACCCGAAGCTTTCTTT. The V gene is TRBV9, the J gene TRBJ1-1, with TRBD1 matching over 7 bases. Looked up from germline, CDR1 is SGDLS and CDR2 is YYNGEE. CDR3 length equals 14 residues. Trimming removed 4 bases from V and 8 bases from J; junction bases left unmatched: 11.

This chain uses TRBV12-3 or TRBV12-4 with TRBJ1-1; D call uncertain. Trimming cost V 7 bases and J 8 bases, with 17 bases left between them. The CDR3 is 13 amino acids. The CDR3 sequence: CASIHPTVGEAFF. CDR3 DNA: TGTGCCAGCATCCACCCCACCGTTGGGGAAGCTTTCTTT.

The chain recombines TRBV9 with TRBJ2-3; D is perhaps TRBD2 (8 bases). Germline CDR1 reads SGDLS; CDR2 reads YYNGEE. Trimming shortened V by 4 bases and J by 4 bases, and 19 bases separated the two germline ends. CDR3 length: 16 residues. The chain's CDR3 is CASSTPGRGPADTQYF. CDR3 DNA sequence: TGTGCCAGCAGCACCCCCGGGAGGGGGCCGGCAGATACGCAGTATTTT.

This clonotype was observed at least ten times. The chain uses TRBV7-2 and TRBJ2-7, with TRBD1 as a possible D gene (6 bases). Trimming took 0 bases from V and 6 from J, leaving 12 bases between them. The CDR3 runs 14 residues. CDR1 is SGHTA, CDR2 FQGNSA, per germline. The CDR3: CASSLAARGSEQYF. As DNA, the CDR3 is TGTGCCAGCAGCTTAGCGGCCAGGGGATCCGAGCAGTACTTC.

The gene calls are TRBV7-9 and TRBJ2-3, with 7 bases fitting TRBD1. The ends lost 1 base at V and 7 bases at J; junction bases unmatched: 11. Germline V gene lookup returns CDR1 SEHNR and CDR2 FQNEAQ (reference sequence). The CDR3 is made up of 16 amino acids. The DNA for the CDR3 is TGTGCCAGCAGCTTAGGCCTGATGACAGGGCTGAATACGCAGTATTTT. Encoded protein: CASSLGLMTGLNTQYF.

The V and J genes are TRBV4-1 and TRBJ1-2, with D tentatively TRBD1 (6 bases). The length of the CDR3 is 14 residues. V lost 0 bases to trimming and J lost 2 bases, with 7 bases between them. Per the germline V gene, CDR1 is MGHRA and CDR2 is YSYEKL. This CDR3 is CASSQDGQNYGYTF. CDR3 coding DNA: TGCGCCAGCAGCCAAGATGGACAGAACTATGGCTACACCTTC.

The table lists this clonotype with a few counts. The CDR3 DNA is TGTGCCAGCAGTTTTGGGGCTAGCAATCAGCCCCAGCATTTT. Its protein is CASSFGASNQPQHF. The chain links TRBV27 to TRBJ1-5, with a possible D match to TRBD1 (5 bases). The CDR3 extends over 14 amino acids. Germline-derived CDR1 and CDR2 are MNHEY and SMNVEV (reference sequence). Trimming stripped 3 bases from V and 0 bases from J, with 6 bases between.

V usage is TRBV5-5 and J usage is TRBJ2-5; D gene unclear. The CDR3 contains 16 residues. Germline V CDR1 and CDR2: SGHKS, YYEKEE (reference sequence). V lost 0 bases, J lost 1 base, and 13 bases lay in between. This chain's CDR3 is CASSLVTHETQETQYF. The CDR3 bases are TGTGCCAGCAGCTTGGTGACCCATGAGACCCAAGAGACCCAGTACTTC.

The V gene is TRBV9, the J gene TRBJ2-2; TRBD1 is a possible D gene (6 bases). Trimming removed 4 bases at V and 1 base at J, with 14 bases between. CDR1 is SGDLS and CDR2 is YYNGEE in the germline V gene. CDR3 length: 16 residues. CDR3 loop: CASSRRNRENTGELFF. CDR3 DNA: TGTGCCAGCAGCCGGAGGAACAGGGAGAACACCGGGGAGCTGTTTTTT.

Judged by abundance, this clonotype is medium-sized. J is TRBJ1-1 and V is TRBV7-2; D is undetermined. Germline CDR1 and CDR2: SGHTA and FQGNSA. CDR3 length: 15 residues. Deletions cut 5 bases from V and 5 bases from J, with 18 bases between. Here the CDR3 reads CASSPMGPGETEAFF. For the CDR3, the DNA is TGTGCCAGCAGCCCCATGGGTCCCGGGGAGACTGAAGCTTTCTTT.

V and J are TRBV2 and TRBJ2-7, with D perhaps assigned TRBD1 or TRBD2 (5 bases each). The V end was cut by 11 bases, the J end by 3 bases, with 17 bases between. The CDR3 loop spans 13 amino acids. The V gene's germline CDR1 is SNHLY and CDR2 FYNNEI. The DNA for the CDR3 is TGTGCCCTAAGGGGTGAGGGGATCTACGAGCAGTACTTC. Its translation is CALRGEGIYEQYF.

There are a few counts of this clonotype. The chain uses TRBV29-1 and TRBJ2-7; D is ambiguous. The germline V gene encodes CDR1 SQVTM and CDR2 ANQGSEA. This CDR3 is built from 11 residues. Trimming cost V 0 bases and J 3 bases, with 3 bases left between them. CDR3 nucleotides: TGCAGCGTTGAAGACCGCTACGAGCAGTACTTC. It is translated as CSVEDRYEQYF.